These 20 T cell receptor beta chains came from one sample sequenced in a study of blood T cells in healthy people across ages. With a J-beta primer mix and a sample-barcoded 5' primer, a second PCR ran 7 to 11 cycles. MiXCR, applied by TCRdb to the 5' RACE reads, yields one record per CDR3 protein. This sample has hundreds of thousands of distinct CDR3 sequences; around 48% occur once, and the top ten carry 13%. The material sequenced was blood. These receptors all come from a man aged 25 to 45 in good health.

This clonotype was seen ten or more times. The J gene is TRBJ2-3, the V gene TRBV28; no definite D call. The CDR3 length is 15 residues. Germline CDR1 is MDHEN and CDR2 is SYDVKM. The germline V and J ends were trimmed by 5 bases and 1 base, with 13 bases remaining between them. The CDR3 protein is CASSLRHTRTDTQYF. CDR3 sequence (DNA): TGTGCCAGCAGTCTCAGGCATACCCGCACAGATACGCAGTATTTT.

The V gene is TRBV12-3 or TRBV12-4, the J gene TRBJ1-4; perhaps TRBD1 as D (6 bases). This CDR3 is built from 17 residues. Trimming shortened V by 1 base and J by 2 bases, and 14 bases separated the two germline ends. CDR3 sequence (DNA): TGTGCCAGCAGTTTAGTTGTGGGGGCTACTACTAATGAAAAACTGTTTTTT. Its protein product is CASSLVVGATTNEKLFF.

The genes are TRBV20-1 and TRBJ1-2; D may be TRBD1 (6 bases). The CDR3 runs 15 residues. The germline V gene has CDR1 DFQATT and CDR2 SNEGSKA (reference sequence). The ends were cut back, 4 bases at V and 4 bases at J, with 19 bases in the middle. The CDR3 loop is CSAMMDSPRLYGYTF. CDR3 bases: TGCAGTGCTATGATGGACAGCCCACGGCTCTATGGCTACACCTTC.

This clonotype was picked up one time. This chain connects TRBV6-5 to TRBJ1-2; perhaps TRBD1 as D (5 bases). The V end was cut by 2 bases, the J end by 4 bases, with 11 bases between. The germline V gene has CDR1 MNHEY and CDR2 SVGAGI. The CDR3 loop spans 14 amino acids. The CDR3 DNA reads as TGTGCCAGCAGTTACGCAGGGCTGGGCTATGGCTACACCTTC. This codes for CASSYAGLGYGYTF.

The chain is built from TRBV21-1 and TRBJ2-1; whether TRBD1, the table's D call, matches the DNA was not checked. TRBV21-1 is listed as a pseudogene. CDR3 size: 14 residues. Here the CDR3 reads CATHGRGATNEQFF. In nucleotides, the CDR3 is TGTGCTACTCATGGCAGGGGAGCGACGAATGAGCAGTTCTTC.

The chain combines TRBV6-2 or TRBV6-3 with TRBJ2-1, with TRBD2 as a possible D gene (6 bases). The CDR3 is 14 residues long. Germline CDR1 MNHEY, CDR2 SVGEGT. V was trimmed by 7 bases and J by 0 bases, leaving 10 bases between them. The DNA of the CDR3 is TGTGCCAGCATGGGACTTAGCTCCTACAATGAGCAGTTCTTC. Protein product: CASMGLSSYNEQFF.

The V call is TRBV4-3, the J call TRBJ2-2, with D tentatively TRBD2 (6 bases). The V and J ends lost 0 bases and 0 bases respectively, with 11 bases between them. This CDR3 region has 17 residues. The germline V gene has CDR1 LGHNA and CDR2 YSLEER. This CDR3 is CASSQDLTSSNTGELFF. CDR3 bases: TGCGCCAGCAGCCAAGATCTGACTAGTTCGAACACCGGGGAGCTGTTTTTT.

This clonotype was counted once. The rearrangement uses TRBV27 and TRBJ2-1; 12 bases map to TRBD2. Unmatched junction bases numbered 6, after V lost 6 bases and J lost 3 bases. The CDR3 extends over 16 amino acids. Germline assignment: CDR1 MNHEY and CDR2 SMNVEV (reference sequence). The CDR3 loop is CASRGLAGPYYNEQFF. The CDR3 DNA is TGTGCCAGCAGGGGACTAGCGGGCCCTTACTACAATGAGCAGTTCTTC.

This clonotype was detected only a few times. This sequence joins TRBV3-1 and TRBJ2-1; D is undetermined. Germline CDR1 and CDR2: LGHDT and YNNKEL (reference sequence). The CDR3 totals 14 residues. V lost 3 bases, J lost 8 bases, and 14 bases lay in between. The CDR3: CASSQQERAHEQFF. DNA of the CDR3: TGTGCCAGCAGCCAGCAGGAAAGGGCCCATGAGCAGTTCTTC.

The chain is built from TRBV12-3 or TRBV12-4 and TRBJ2-7, with TRBD2 as a possible D gene (5 bases). The CDR3 contains 14 residues. V was shortened by 2 bases and J by 3 bases, with 11 bases between the two germline ends. The CDR3 reads CASSLSSAGYEQYF. The CDR3 nucleotides read TGTGCCAGCAGTTTATCATCGGCGGGCTACGAGCAGTACTTC.

The chain recombines TRBV29-1 with TRBJ2-7, with D perhaps TRBD2 (5 bases). Trimming stripped 6 bases from V and 7 bases from J, with 13 bases between. CDR1 and CDR2 from the germline V gene are SQVTM and ANQGSEA. This CDR3 is 11 amino acids long. The CDR3 DNA reads TGCAGCGTCCGGGATACAGTAGAGCAGTACTTC. As protein: CSVRDTVEQYF.

This clonotype appeared a few times. The chain recombines TRBV9 with TRBJ2-1; tentatively, D is TRBD2 (7 bases). The CDR3 has 13 amino acids. The germline V gene encodes CDR1 SGDLS and CDR2 YYNGEE. V dropped 3 bases and J dropped 4 bases, with 8 bases sitting between them. CDR3 sequence (DNA): TGTGCCAGCAGCGAGGGGGGGTACAATGAGCAGTTCTTC. Its protein is CASSEGGYNEQFF. Complete variable domain (other parts from reference TRBV9 and TRBJ2-1): DSGVTQTPKHLITATGQRVTLRCSPRSGDLSVYWYQQSLDQGLQFLIQYYNGEERAKGNILERFSAQQFPDLHSELNLSSLELGDSALYFCASSEGGYNEQFFGPGTRLTVL.

J is TRBJ2-7 and V is TRBV20-1; 11 positions agree with TRBD2. The V segment lost 3 bases and the J segment 3 bases; nucleotides outside the gene matches: 7. Germline V gene sequence: CDR1 DFQATT, CDR2 SNEGSKA (reference sequence). The CDR3 extends over 15 amino acids. CDR3 coding DNA: TGCAGTGCTAGGGGCGAACTAGCGGGAGTCTACGAGCAGTACTTC. It encodes CSARGELAGVYEQYF.

This clonotype was counted a few times. The rearrangement joins TRBV3-1 to TRBJ2-7; TRBD2 matches at 8 bases. CDR1 and CDR2 (germline): LGHDT, YNNKEL (reference sequence). This CDR3 has 15 amino acids. V trimming: 0 bases; J trimming: 4 bases; junction bases outside the gene matches: 5. The CDR3 loop is CASSQDAAGAYEQYF. Here the CDR3 DNA reads TGTGCCAGCAGCCAAGATGCAGCGGGGGCATACGAGCAGTACTTC.

As concerns this clonotype: This may be a read error: a much more frequent sequence differs by one nucleotide. The V call is TRBV5-1, the J call TRBJ2-3, with 10 nucleotides matching TRBD1. Germline V gene data show CDR1 as SGHRS and CDR2 as YFSETQ. The junction had 7 bases not matched to a gene; V was cut back by 3 bases and J by 6 bases. This CDR3 contains 15 residues. The chain's CDR3 is CASSSDDRGLDTQYF. The DNA of the CDR3 is TGCGCCAGCAGCTCCGATGACAGGGGGCTTGATACGCAGTATTTT.

V and J are TRBV6-5 and TRBJ1-2; the D is unclear. The CDR3 is 15 amino acids. The germline CDR1 and CDR2 sequences are MNHEY and SVGAGI. Trimming removed 4 bases from V and 1 base from J, with 13 bases in between. CDR3 bases: TGTGCCAGCAGTTTGACCGACCGGATTAACTATGGCTACACCTTC. It is translated as CASSLTDRINYGYTF.

This clonotype was observed a few times. J is TRBJ1-1 and V is TRBV6-1; 8 bases are a match to TRBD1. Germline V CDR1 and CDR2: MNHNS, SASEGT. CDR3 size: 14 residues. Trimming at V came to 5 bases and at J to 3 bases, leaving 5 bases not matched to a gene. This CDR3 reads CASSLDRGDTEAFF. CDR3 DNA sequence: TGTGCCAGCAGTCTTGACAGGGGCGACACTGAAGCTTTCTTT.

CDR3 sequence: CASTTVDSNQPQHF. The CDR3 region has the DNA TGTGCCAGCACAACAGTGGACAGCAATCAGCCCCAGCATTTT. V is TRBV18 and J is TRBJ1-5; the D is unclear. Trimming removed 8 bases at V and 1 base at J, with 12 bases between. There are 14 residues in the CDR3. Per the germline V gene, CDR1 is KGHSH and CDR2 is LQKENI. The variable domain in full, completed from reference TRBV18 and TRBJ1-5, reads NAGVMQNPRHLVRRRGQEARLRCSPMKGHSHVYWYRQLPEEGLKFMVYLQKENIIDESGMPKERFSAEFPKEGPSILRIQQVVRGDSAAYFCASTTVDSNQPQHFGDGTRLSIL.

The rearrangement joins TRBV27 to TRBJ2-1; D uncertain. The germline V gene has CDR1 MNHEY and CDR2 SMNVEV (reference sequence). This CDR3 comprises 14 residues. Trimming pared 0 bases from V and 6 bases from J, leaving 9 bases between. CDR3 bases: TGTGCCAGCAGTTTATCCTCCTTGGCCAATGAGCAGTTCTTC. Protein: CASSLSSLANEQFF.

This chain connects TRBV5-6 to TRBJ2-7; D is unclear. The CDR3 contains 16 residues. Per germline, CDR1 SGHDT and CDR2 YYEEEE. V was cut by 2 bases and J by 4 bases, with 19 bases left in between. The CDR3, as DNA: TGTGCCAGCAGCTTCGGCAGCGAGGTTGCACCTTACGAGCAGTACTTC. Protein product: CASSFGSEVAPYEQYF.